This T cell receptor beta chain was retrieved from a study of T cell responses to AZD1222 COVID-19 vaccine. For the study at large: Combined were second doses at about 4 or about 12 weeks. General study findings and limits: Repertoires were obtained only post-peak T cell response. CD4 TCRs linked to vaccination spanned spike, dominating at 160-218 and 743-854.

V shed 6 bases and J shed 6 bases, with 9 bases lying between them. Germline CDR1 and CDR2: MDHEN and SYDVKM. This CDR3 has 12 amino acids. Libraries were prepared by immunoSEQ multiplex PCR; TCRdb keeps only in-frame clonotypes and omits some of them. The table has some 49,000 clones, about 74% seen once. A word on this clone: Its cognate antigen is unknown. The same CDR3 can be traced to other DNA sequences in this sample.

This chain joins TRBV28 and TRBJ1-5, with D perhaps TRBD1 (5 bases). The sequences come from peripheral blood, collected on day 0 of AZD1222 vaccination. The clonotype was recovered from an adult in good health. CDR3 loop: CASRSGSQPQHF. The CDR3 bases are TGTGCCAGCAGGTCAGGGAGTCAGCCCCAGCATTTT.